The 2 T cell receptor beta chains below were found in one sample sequenced in a study of liver allograft versus peripheral blood T cells. Study context: T cell receptor repertoires in transplanted livers were compared with those in recipients' peripheral blood.

One entry per CDR3 protein results from TCRdb running MiXCR on the reads. The data show a few thousand distinct CDR3 sequences, around 15% seen once. These receptors were obtained from a human patient who had a liver transplant. Some T cells may have come from the graft donor.

Points on this clonotype: With a much larger clone just one base away, this may be a read error. The chain combines TRBV27 with TRBJ2-7; 9 bases match TRBD1. CDR3 length: 14 residues. Germline lookup yields CDR1 MNHEY and CDR2 SMNVEV (reference sequence). The V segment lost 8 bases and the J segment 6 bases; nucleotides outside the gene matches: 11. The CDR3: CASGPGQGFGEQYF. CDR3 coding DNA: TGTGCCAGCGGTCCGGGACAGGGATTCGGCGAGCAGTACTTC.

This clonotype appeared a few times. Here the CDR3 reads CASSAGQNEKLFF. CDR3 nucleotides: TGTGCCAGCAGTGCGGGACAGAATGAAAAACTGTTTTTT. The chain has TRBV12-3 or TRBV12-4 and TRBJ1-4; 7 nucleotides match TRBD1. The J segment lost 5 bases and the V segment lost 5 bases, leaving 2 bases of the junction unmatched. This CDR3 has 13 amino acids.